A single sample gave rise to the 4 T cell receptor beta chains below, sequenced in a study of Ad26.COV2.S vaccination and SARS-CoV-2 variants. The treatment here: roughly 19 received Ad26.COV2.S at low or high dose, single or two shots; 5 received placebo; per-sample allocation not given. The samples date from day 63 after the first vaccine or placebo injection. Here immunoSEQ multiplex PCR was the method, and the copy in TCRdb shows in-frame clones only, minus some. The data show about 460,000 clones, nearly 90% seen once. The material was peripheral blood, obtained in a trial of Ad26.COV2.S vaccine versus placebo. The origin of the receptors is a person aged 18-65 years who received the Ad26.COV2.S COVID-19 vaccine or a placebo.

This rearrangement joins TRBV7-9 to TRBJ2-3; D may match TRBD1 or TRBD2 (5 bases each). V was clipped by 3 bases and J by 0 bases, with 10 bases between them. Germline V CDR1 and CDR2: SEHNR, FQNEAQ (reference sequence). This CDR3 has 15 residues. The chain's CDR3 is CASSFGTVSTDTQYF. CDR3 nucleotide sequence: TGTGCCAGCAGCTTCGGGACGGTTAGCACAGATACGCAGTATTTT.

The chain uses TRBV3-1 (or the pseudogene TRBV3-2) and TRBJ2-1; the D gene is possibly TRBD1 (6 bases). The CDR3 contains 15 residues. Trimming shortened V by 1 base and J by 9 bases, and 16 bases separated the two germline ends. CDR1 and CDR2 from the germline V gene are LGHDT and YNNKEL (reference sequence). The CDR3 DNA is TGTGCCAGCAGCCAAGGACCGGGCGGCAGGGGTGAGCAGTTCTTC. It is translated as CASSQGPGGRGEQFF.

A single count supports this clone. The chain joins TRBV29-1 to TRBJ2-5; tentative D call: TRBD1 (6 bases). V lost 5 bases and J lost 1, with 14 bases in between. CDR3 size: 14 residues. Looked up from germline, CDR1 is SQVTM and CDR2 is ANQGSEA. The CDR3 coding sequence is TGCAGCGTTCGATACAGGGTAGGCCAAGAGACCCAGTACTTC. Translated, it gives CSVRYRVGQETQYF.

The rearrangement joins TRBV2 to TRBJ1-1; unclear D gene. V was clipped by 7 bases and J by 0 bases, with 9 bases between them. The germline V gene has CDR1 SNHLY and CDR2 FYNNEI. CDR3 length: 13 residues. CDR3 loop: CASTTRLNTEAFF. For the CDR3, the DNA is TGTGCCAGCACCACTCGGTTGAACACTGAAGCTTTCTTT.